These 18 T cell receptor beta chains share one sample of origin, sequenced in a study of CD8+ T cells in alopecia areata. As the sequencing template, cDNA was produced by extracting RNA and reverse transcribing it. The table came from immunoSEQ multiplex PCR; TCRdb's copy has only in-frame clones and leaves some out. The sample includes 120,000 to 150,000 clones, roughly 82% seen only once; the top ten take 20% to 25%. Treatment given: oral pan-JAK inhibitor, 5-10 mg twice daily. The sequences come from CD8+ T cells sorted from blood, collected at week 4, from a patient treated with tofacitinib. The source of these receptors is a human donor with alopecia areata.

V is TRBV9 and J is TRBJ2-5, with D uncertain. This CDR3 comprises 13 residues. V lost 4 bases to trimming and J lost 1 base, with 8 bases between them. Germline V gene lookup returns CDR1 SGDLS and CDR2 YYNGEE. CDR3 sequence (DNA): TGTGCCAGCAGCCAGGCCCCCCAAGAGACCCAGTACTTC. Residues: CASSQAPQETQYF.

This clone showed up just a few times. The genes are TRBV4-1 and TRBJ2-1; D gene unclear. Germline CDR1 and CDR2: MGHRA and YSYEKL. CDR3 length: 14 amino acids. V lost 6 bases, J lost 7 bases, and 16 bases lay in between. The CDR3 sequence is CASSLAPAPNEQFF. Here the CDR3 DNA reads TGCGCCAGCAGTCTGGCCCCAGCTCCTAATGAGCAGTTCTTC.

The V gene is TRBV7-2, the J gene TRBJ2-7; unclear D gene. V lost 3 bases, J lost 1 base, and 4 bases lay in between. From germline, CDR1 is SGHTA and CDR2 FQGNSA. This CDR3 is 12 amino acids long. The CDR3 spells CASSFPSYEQYF. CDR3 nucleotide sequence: TGTGCCAGCAGCTTCCCATCCTACGAGCAGTACTTC.

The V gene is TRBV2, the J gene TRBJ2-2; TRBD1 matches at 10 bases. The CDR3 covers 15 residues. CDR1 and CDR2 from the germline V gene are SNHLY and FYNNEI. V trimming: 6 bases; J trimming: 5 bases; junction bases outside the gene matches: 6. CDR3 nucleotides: TGTGCCAGCAGGAAGGGACAGGGGTTGACCGGGGAGCTGTTTTTT. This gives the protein CASRKGQGLTGELFF.

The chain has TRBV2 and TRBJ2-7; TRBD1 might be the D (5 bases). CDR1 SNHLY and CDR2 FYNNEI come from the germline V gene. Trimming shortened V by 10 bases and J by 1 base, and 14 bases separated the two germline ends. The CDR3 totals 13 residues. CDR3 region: CAIDRTKSYEQYF. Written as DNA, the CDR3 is TGTGCCATAGACAGAACGAAGTCCTACGAGCAGTACTTC.

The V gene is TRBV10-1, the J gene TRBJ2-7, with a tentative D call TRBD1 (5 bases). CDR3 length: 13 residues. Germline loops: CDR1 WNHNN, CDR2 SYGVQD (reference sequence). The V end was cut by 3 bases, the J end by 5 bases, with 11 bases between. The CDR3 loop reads CASSEATADEQYF. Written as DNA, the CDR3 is TGCGCCAGCAGTGAAGCGACAGCCGACGAGCAGTACTTC.

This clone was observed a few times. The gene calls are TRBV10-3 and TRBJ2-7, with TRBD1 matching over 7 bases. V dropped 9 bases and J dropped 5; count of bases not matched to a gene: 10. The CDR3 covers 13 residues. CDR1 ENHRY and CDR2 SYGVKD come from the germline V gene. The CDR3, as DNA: TGTGCCATATCACAGGGGCTTGCAGACGAGCAGTACTTC. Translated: CAISQGLADEQYF.

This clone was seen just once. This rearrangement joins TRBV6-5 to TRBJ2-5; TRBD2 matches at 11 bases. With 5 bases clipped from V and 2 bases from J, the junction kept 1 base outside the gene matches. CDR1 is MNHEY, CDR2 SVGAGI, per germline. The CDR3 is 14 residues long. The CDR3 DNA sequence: TGTGCCAGCAGTCTAGCGGGGGGACAAGAGACCCAGTACTTC. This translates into CASSLAGGQETQYF.

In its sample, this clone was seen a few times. The CDR3 nucleotides read TGCGCCAGCACCTGGGCGGGGGCGCAGGGCTATGGCTACACCTTC. Amino acids: CASTWAGAQGYGYTF. The rearrangement links TRBV5-1 to TRBJ1-2, with D tentatively TRBD1 (6 bases). CDR1 SGHRS and CDR2 YFSETQ come from the germline V gene. The CDR3 contains 15 residues. The V and J ends lost 6 bases and 4 bases respectively, with 19 bases between them.

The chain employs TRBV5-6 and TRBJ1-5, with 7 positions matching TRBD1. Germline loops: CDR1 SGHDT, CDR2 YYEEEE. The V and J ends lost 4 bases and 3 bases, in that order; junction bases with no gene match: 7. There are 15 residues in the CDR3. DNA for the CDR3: TGTGCCAGCAGCGCAGGACAGGCCCTCAATCAGCCCCAGCATTTT. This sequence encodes CASSAGQALNQPQHF.

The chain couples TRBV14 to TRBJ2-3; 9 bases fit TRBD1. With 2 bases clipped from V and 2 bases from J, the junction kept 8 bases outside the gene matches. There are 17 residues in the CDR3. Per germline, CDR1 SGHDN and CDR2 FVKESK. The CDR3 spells CASSQYLTGGPTDTQYF. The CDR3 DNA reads TGTGCCAGCAGCCAATATCTGACAGGGGGTCCCACAGATACGCAGTATTTT.

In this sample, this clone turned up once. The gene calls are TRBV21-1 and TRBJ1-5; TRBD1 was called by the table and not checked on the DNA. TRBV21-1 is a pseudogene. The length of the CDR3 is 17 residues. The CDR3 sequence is CASSRNPLGGGNQPQHF. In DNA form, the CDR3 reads TGTGCCAGCAGTCGAAACCCCCTAGGGGGCGGCAATCAGCCCCAGCATTTT.

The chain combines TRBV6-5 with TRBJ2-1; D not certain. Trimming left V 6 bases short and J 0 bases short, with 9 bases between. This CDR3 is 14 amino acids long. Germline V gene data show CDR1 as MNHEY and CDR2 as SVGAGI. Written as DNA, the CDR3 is TGTGCCAGCAGCGACCTGAGCTCCTACAATGAGCAGTTCTTC. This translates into CASSDLSSYNEQFF.

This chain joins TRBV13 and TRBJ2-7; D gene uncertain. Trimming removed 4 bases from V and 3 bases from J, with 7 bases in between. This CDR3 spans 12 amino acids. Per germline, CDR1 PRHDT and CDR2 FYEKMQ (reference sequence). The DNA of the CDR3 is TGTGCCAGCAGCTCCAACAGCTACGAGCAGTACTTC. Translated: CASSSNSYEQYF.

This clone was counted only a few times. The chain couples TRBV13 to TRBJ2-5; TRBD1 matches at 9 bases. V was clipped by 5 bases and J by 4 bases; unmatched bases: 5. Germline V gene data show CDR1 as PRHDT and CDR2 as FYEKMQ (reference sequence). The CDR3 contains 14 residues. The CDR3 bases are TGTGCCAGCAGCCAGACAGGGGGGGGAGAGACCCAGTACTTC. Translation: CASSQTGGGETQYF.

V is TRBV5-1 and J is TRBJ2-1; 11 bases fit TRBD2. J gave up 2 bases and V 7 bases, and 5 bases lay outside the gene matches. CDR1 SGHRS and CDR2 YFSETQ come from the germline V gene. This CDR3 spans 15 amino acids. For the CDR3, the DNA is TGCGCCAGCGCGATAGCGGGGGGGCCCTACAATGAGCAGTTCTTC. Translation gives CASAIAGGPYNEQFF. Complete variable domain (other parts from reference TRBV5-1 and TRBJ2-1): KAGVTQTPRYLIKTRGQQVTLSCSPISGHRSVSWYQQTPGQGLQFLFEYFSETQRNKGNFPGRFSGRQFSNSRSEMNVSTLELGDSALYLCASAIAGGPYNEQFFGPGTRLTVL.

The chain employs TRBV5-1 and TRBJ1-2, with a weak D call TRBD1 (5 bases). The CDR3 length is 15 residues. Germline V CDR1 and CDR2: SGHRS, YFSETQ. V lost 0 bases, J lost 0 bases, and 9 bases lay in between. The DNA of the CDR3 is TGCGCCAGCAGCTTGGTGGGGGAGGCTAACTATGGCTACACCTTC. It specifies CASSLVGEANYGYTF.

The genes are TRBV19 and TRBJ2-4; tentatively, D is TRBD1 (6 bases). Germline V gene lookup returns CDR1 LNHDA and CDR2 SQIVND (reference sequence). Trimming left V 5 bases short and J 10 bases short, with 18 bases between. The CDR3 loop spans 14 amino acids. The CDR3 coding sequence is TGTGCCAGTAGTGGCCGGGACCAGAGGGGGATTCAGTACTTC. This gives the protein CASSGRDQRGIQYF.